Listed below are T cell receptor beta chains from one sample, sequenced in a study of blood T cells in healthy people across ages. TCRdb analysed the 5' RACE reads with MiXCR anew, one entry per CDR3 protein. The sample carries approximately 1,000,000 distinct CDR3 sequences, 40% to 50% recorded once. The material sequenced was blood. The receptors derive from an older woman in good health. The CDR3 runs from the conserved cysteine through the conserved F or W. A D gene is named only where the DNA matches it firmly. Part of the rows lack a size; the others show once, few, many or a class for expanded clones.

CDR3aa: CASSRRWTSGRAFLPYEQYF
CDR3nt: TGTGCCAGCAGCCGACGGTGGACTAGCGGGAGGGCCTTTTTACCCTACGAGCAGTACTTC
d_gene: TRBD2
j_gene: TRBJ2-7
v_gene: TRBV11-2
len: 20
abundance: NA

CDR3aa: CASSTGLAVLSETQYF
CDR3nt: TGTGCCAGCAGTACCGGACTAGCGGTCTTAAGTGAGACCCAGTACTTC
d_gene: TRBD2
j_gene: TRBJ2-5
v_gene: TRBV2
len: 16
abundance: NA

CDR3aa: CASTGGATRAPAETQYF
CDR3nt: TGTGCCAGCACCGGAGGAGCCACCAGGGCGCCAGCAGAGACCCAGTACTTC
d_gene: NA
j_gene: TRBJ2-5
v_gene: TRBV9
len: 17
abundance: NA

CDR3aa: CASSESGFTYEQYF
CDR3nt: TGTGCCAGCAGCGAAAGCGGGTTCACCTACGAGCAGTACTTC
d_gene: NA
j_gene: TRBJ2-7
v_gene: TRBV27
len: 14
abundance: NA

CDR3aa: CAGSRVRGGELFF
CDR3nt: TGTGCCGGCTCGCGCGTAAGAGGGGGGGAGCTGTTTTTT
d_gene: NA
j_gene: TRBJ2-2
v_gene: TRBV6-2/TRBV6-3
len: 13
abundance: once

CDR3aa: CASSRSFWASEETQYF
CDR3nt: TGTGCCAGCAGCAGATCGTTTTGGGCTAGCGAAGAGACCCAGTACTTC
d_gene: NA
j_gene: TRBJ2-5
v_gene: TRBV11-2
len: 16
abundance: NA

CDR3aa: CASGASDNEQFF
CDR3nt: TGTGCCAGCGGCGCTAGCGACAATGAGCAGTTCTTC
d_gene: NA
j_gene: TRBJ2-1
v_gene: TRBV12-3/TRBV12-4
len: 12
abundance: NA

CDR3aa: CASSARRGLSLSEQFF
CDR3nt: TGCGCCAGCAGCGCACGCCGCGGACTTTCGCTAAGTGAGCAGTTCTTC
d_gene: NA
j_gene: TRBJ2-1
v_gene: TRBV5-1
len: 16
abundance: NA

CDR3aa: CAWIGRSTDTQYF
CDR3nt: TGTGCCTGGATCGGCAGAAGCACAGATACGCAGTATTTT
d_gene: NA
j_gene: TRBJ2-3
v_gene: TRBV30
len: 13
abundance: NA

CDR3aa: CASRPPWGPDEQYF
CDR3nt: TGTGCCAGCAGACCGCCCTGGGGGCCGGATGAGCAGTACTTC
d_gene: NA
j_gene: TRBJ2-7
v_gene: TRBV6-2/TRBV6-3
len: 14
abundance: NA

CDR3aa: CSAIQASNSYEQYF
CDR3nt: TGCAGTGCTATACAGGCTTCGAACTCCTACGAGCAGTACTTC
d_gene: NA
j_gene: TRBJ2-7
v_gene: TRBV20-1
len: 14
abundance: few

CDR3aa: CSARAPKGGPYEQYF
CDR3nt: TGCAGTGCTAGAGCCCCAAAAGGGGGACCCTACGAGCAGTACTTC
d_gene: NA
j_gene: TRBJ2-7
v_gene: TRBV20-1
len: 15
abundance: few

CDR3aa: CASSQGTGNVNEQYF
CDR3nt: TGTGCCAGCAGCCAAGGGACAGGTAATGTGAATGAGCAGTACTTC
d_gene: TRBD1
j_gene: TRBJ2-5
v_gene: TRBV7-9
len: 15
abundance: NA

CDR3aa: CASSSLDDSPLHF
CDR3nt: TGTGCCAGCAGTTCCCTGGACGATTCACCCCTCCACTTT
d_gene: NA
j_gene: TRBJ1-6
v_gene: TRBV6-5
len: 13
abundance: few

CDR3aa: CASSLGGSRSYNEQFF
CDR3nt: TGTGCCAGCAGCTTAGGGGGGAGCAGGTCCTACAATGAGCAGTTCTTC
d_gene: NA
j_gene: TRBJ2-1
v_gene: TRBV7-6
len: 16
abundance: NA

CDR3aa: CASSFERVTYEQYF
CDR3nt: TGTGCCAGCAGTTTCGAGCGGGTGACCTACGAGCAGTACTTC
d_gene: NA
j_gene: TRBJ2-7
v_gene: TRBV28
len: 14
abundance: once